This T cell receptor beta chain stems from a study of technical replicates of blood from several donors. The length of the CDR3 is 16 residues. CDR1 is MNHEY and CDR2 is SVGAGI in the germline V gene. V shed 4 bases and J 4 bases; nucleotides not matched to a gene: 9. Clones were read by immunoSEQ multiplex PCR, and TCRdb kept only the in-frame ones, dropping some. The repertoire has fewer than 100,000 clones, 95% of them found once; the top ten carry about 0.21%. This clonotype was obtained from a human donor in good health. The V call is TRBV6-5, the J call TRBJ2-5; 10 positions match TRBD1. Sequenced input: T cells isolated from PBMCs. CDR3 nucleotide sequence: TGTGCCAGCAGTTCACTGACAGGGGGCAGGAGAGAGACCCAGTACTTC. Its translation: CASSSLTGGRRETQYF.